This TCR beta chain was sequenced for a study of shared clonotypes between healthy human individuals. Naive CD8 cells comprised CD45RO-negative, CCR7-positively selected cells, excluding terminally differentiated effector memory CD45RA+ cells. Germline V gene lookup returns CDR1 SGHDT and CDR2 YYEEEE. Unmatched junction bases numbered 4, after V lost 0 bases and J lost 4 bases. The CDR3 has 14 residues. Clones were sequenced by immunoSEQ multiplex PCR, and TCRdb holds only the in-frame ones, with some missing. The sample comprises a few million clones, over 85% of which are singletons, and around 1.8% rests with the top ten.

The sample comprised naive CD8+ T cells from PBMCs. This clonotype originated in a man younger than 35 in good health. Some clones in this sample may be carry-over from other donors' samples. The gene calls are TRBV5-6 and TRBJ2-7; 7 bases agree with TRBD1. The DNA of the CDR3 is TGTGCCAGCAGCTTGGGCAGGGGGTGGTACGAGCAGTACTTC. The encoded protein is CASSLGRGWYEQYF.